This entry lists 20 T cell receptor beta chains sequenced from one sample in a study of blood T cell repertoires in COVID-19. Assay: immunoSEQ multiplex PCR; the TCRdb copy retains only in-frame clones and omits some. Of roughly 250,000 clones listed, 75% to 85% were seen once; the top ten hold more than 5%. The sequenced material came from peripheral blood. The receptor set was obtained from a human donor in a cohort sampled during active COVID-19.

The chain has TRBV11-2 and TRBJ1-1; weak D call: TRBD1 (6 bases). CDR1 and CDR2 (germline): SGHAT, FQNNGV. V lost 1 base, J lost 5 bases, and 11 bases lay in between. This CDR3 is built from 14 residues. CDR3 amino acids: CASSLGYRDTEAFF. Here the CDR3 DNA reads TGTGCCAGCAGCTTAGGATACAGGGATACTGAAGCTTTCTTT.

V gene TRBV11-3 combines with J gene TRBJ2-2; weak D call: TRBD2 (6 bases). CDR3 length: 15 residues. The V gene's germline CDR1 is SGHNT and CDR2 YENEEA. V gave up 5 bases and J gave up 6 bases, with 16 bases separating them. Here the CDR3 DNA reads TGTGCCAGCAGCCACCGGTCGGGACTCGCCGGGGAGCTGTTTTTT. This translates into CASSHRSGLAGELFF. Together with reference TRBV11-3 and TRBJ2-2, the CDR3 gives the full variable domain: EAGVVQSPRYKIIEKKQPVAFWCNPISGHNTLYWYLQNLGQGPELLIRYENEEAVDDSQLPKDRFSAERLKGVDSTLKIQPAELGDSAVYLCASSHRSGLAGELFFGEGSRLTVL.

V is TRBV19 and J is TRBJ2-7; the match to TRBD2 covers 11 bases. Trimming at V came to 3 bases and at J to 5 bases, leaving 9 bases not matched to a gene. This CDR3 is built from 16 residues. Germline CDR1 is LNHDA and CDR2 is SQIVND (reference sequence). CDR3 coding DNA: TGTGCCAGTAGTATTCCCTCGACTAGCGGGAACCACGAGCAGTACTTC. The encoded protein is CASSIPSTSGNHEQYF.

The rearrangement links TRBV10-3 to TRBJ2-3; 8 nucleotides line up with TRBD2. The CDR3 totals 16 residues. J lost 2 bases, V lost 0 bases, and 4 bases had no gene match. From germline, CDR1 is ENHRY and CDR2 SYGVKD. CDR3 sequence reads: CAISESTRGATDTQYF. For the CDR3, the DNA is TGTGCCATCAGTGAGTCGACGCGGGGGGCCACAGATACGCAGTATTTT.

The chain links TRBV10-3 to TRBJ2-7; weak D call: TRBD1 (5 bases). Trimming took 3 bases from V and 7 from J, leaving 19 bases between them. Germline lookup yields CDR1 ENHRY and CDR2 SYGVKD. This CDR3 contains 15 residues. The CDR3 sequence: CAISDLTGPGREQYF. CDR3 nucleotide sequence: TGTGCCATCAGTGATCTAACAGGACCCGGTCGGGAGCAGTACTTC.

The V and J genes are TRBV5-1 and TRBJ1-1, with D unresolved. Per germline, CDR1 SGHRS and CDR2 YFSETQ. This CDR3 contains 14 residues. V lost 4 bases, J lost 1 base, and 11 bases lay in between. In nucleotides, the CDR3 is TGCGCCAGCAGCCGAAGACACAAGAACACTGAAGCTTTCTTT. Translating it yields CASSRRHKNTEAFF.

This clone was counted between two and nine times. The chain carries TRBV11-2 and TRBJ2-5, with 8 positions matching TRBD2. CDR3 length: 15 residues. Trimming cost V 5 bases and J 1 base; bases outside gene matches: 6. In germline, CDR1 is SGHAT, CDR2 FQNNGV. This chain's CDR3 is CASSPIAGRQETQYF. The CDR3 coding sequence is TGTGCCAGCAGCCCCATAGCGGGACGCCAAGAGACCCAGTACTTC.

This clone has a single count. The genes are TRBV5-4 and TRBJ1-2; 11 positions match TRBD1. The CDR3 is 14 amino acids. V lost 5 bases, J lost 5 bases, and 5 bases stayed unmatched. The germline CDR1 and CDR2 sequences are SGHNT and YYREEE (reference sequence). CDR3 bases: TGTGCCAGCAGACGGACAGGGGGCCATTATGGCTACACCTTC. It specifies CASRRTGGHYGYTF.

This clone showed up just a few times. The rearrangement links TRBV11-2 to TRBJ2-7, with TRBD1 identical over 7 bases. Germline V CDR1 and CDR2: SGHAT, FQNNGV. This CDR3 spans 13 amino acids. The J segment lost 7 bases and the V segment lost 4 bases, leaving 7 bases of the junction unmatched. The DNA for the CDR3 is TGTGCCAGCAGCTCCGCGACAGGGCGGGAGCAGTACTTC. Its translation: CASSSATGREQYF.

This clone was picked up one time. CDR3 in DNA: TGTGCCAGCAGCTTAGAACTAGCGGGAGGAGGTGAGCAGTTCTTC. Amino acids: CASSLELAGGGEQFF. The V call is TRBV7-9, the J call TRBJ2-1, with TRBD2 identical over 12 bases. The germline gives CDR1 SEHNR, CDR2 FQNEAQ (reference sequence). After removal of 1 base from V and 9 bases from J, the junction contained 4 bases not matched to a gene. CDR3 length: 15 amino acids. Drawing the rest from reference TRBV7-9 and TRBJ2-1, the complete variable domain is DTGVSQNPRHKITKRGQNVTFRCDPISEHNRLYWYRQTLGQGPEFLTYFQNEAQLEKSRLLSDRFSAERPKGSFSTLEIQRTEQGDSAMYLCASSLELAGGGEQFFGPGTRLTVL.

This clone has only a few counts. The rearrangement links TRBV13 to TRBJ2-7, with 7 bases aligning to TRBD1. The CDR3 runs 19 residues. CDR1 is PRHDT and CDR2 is FYEKMQ in the germline V gene (reference sequence). The junction had 21 bases not matched to a gene; V was cut back by 4 bases and J by 3 bases. CDR3 amino acids: CASSSEGLQGYKGNYEQYF. In DNA form, the CDR3 reads TGTGCCAGCAGCTCCGAGGGGCTACAGGGGTATAAGGGTAACTACGAGCAGTACTTC. Drawing the rest from reference TRBV13 and TRBJ2-7, the complete variable domain is AAGVIQSPRHLIKEKRETATLKCYPIPRHDTVYWYQQGPGQDPQFLISFYEKMQSDKGSIPDRFSAQQFSDYHSELNMSSLELGDSALYFCASSSEGLQGYKGNYEQYFGPGTRLTVT.

This clone showed up just a few times. The chain carries TRBV30 and TRBJ1-6; D not resolved. CDR1 and CDR2 (germline): GTSNPN, SVGIG (reference sequence). V was cut by 7 bases and J by 4 bases, with 11 bases left in between. This CDR3 spans 13 amino acids. CDR3 sequence: CASMNDYNSPLHF. CDR3 in DNA: TGTGCCTCTATGAACGATTATAATTCACCCCTCCACTTT.

The rearrangement uses TRBV4-1 and TRBJ2-7; D may be TRBD1 (5 bases). Looked up from germline, CDR1 is MGHRA and CDR2 is YSYEKL. Trimming stripped 1 base from V and 4 bases from J, with 14 bases between. The CDR3 covers 15 residues. The CDR3, as DNA: TGCGCCAGCAGCCAAGCTGAAGGGGCGCCTTACGAGCAGTACTTC. Encoded protein: CASSQAEGAPYEQYF.

This clone was seen just once. The rearrangement joins TRBV11-2 to TRBJ2-5; 9 nucleotides agree with TRBD1. This CDR3 region has 15 residues. Germline V gene data show CDR1 as SGHAT and CDR2 as FQNNGV. Losses at the gene ends were 5 bases for V and 4 bases for J; bases not matched to a gene: 8. CDR3 sequence (DNA): TGTGCCAGCAGCCCGACAGGGGGGGGCAGAGAGACCCAGTACTTC. The encoded protein is CASSPTGGGRETQYF.

The rearrangement joins TRBV29-1 to TRBJ2-7; 7 nucleotides agree with TRBD2. Trimming removed 5 bases from V and 5 bases from J; junction bases left unmatched: 12. CDR1 and CDR2 from the germline V gene are SQVTM and ANQGSEA. CDR3 size: 14 residues. CDR3 protein: CSVKLAGLSHEQYF. CDR3 nucleotides: TGCAGCGTTAAGTTAGCGGGCCTGAGCCACGAGCAGTACTTC.

V is TRBV5-4 and J is TRBJ2-2; maybe TRBD2 (6 bases). Trimming left V 4 bases short and J 1 base short, with 14 bases between. This CDR3 has 16 amino acids. Germline V gene lookup returns CDR1 SGHNT and CDR2 YYREEE (reference sequence). The DNA of the CDR3 is TGTGCCAGCAGCCCCGGGACTCCAGGGAACACCGGGGAGCTGTTTTTT. This encodes CASSPGTPGNTGELFF.

The genes are TRBV6-4 and TRBJ2-7; TRBD1 matches at 7 bases. The CDR3 is 13 residues long. J lost 2 bases, V lost 5 bases, and 3 bases had no gene match. Per germline, CDR1 MRHNA and CDR2 SNTAGT. The CDR3 region has the DNA TGTGCCAGCAGTTTGGACAGGACCTACGAGCAGTACTTC. Residues: CASSLDRTYEQYF.

This clone was observed at least ten times. The chain combines TRBV19 with TRBJ1-1, with D possibly matching TRBD1 (6 bases). Germline CDR1 LNHDA, CDR2 SQIVND (reference sequence). This CDR3 is built from 13 residues. V lost 10 bases and J 1 base, leaving 13 bases between the germline ends. As DNA, the CDR3 is TGTGCCATTTCAGACAGGAGGAACACTGAAGCTTTCTTT. Its protein is CAISDRRNTEAFF.

V gene TRBV6-5 combines with J gene TRBJ1-2; 8 bases are a match to TRBD1. The CDR3 is made up of 13 amino acids. V lost 6 bases and J lost 4; bases outside the gene matches: 4. Germline-derived CDR1 and CDR2 are MNHEY and SVGAGI. The CDR3 DNA follows: TGTGCCAGCAGACCAGACAGGGGCTATGGCTACACCTTC. Its protein is CASRPDRGYGYTF.

V and J are TRBV5-4 and TRBJ2-3; D gene uncertain. Germline CDR1 reads SGHNT; CDR2 reads YYREEE (reference sequence). The germline V and J ends were trimmed by 0 bases and 8 bases, with 10 bases remaining between them. CDR3 length: 13 residues. The CDR3 reads CASSLVELSTQYF. CDR3 sequence (DNA): TGTGCCAGCAGCTTGGTGGAGTTAAGTACGCAGTATTTT.